The TCR beta chain under discussion was sequenced for a study of blood T cell repertoires in COVID-19. This table comes from immunoSEQ multiplex PCR, and its TCRdb copy is limited to in-frame clones, with some not included. The data contain about 260,000 clones, approximately 81% of them singletons. The V gene's germline CDR1 is SGHDT and CDR2 YYEEEE. The CDR3 totals 15 residues. Trimming stripped 3 bases from V and 4 bases from J, with 14 bases between. The TCR sequence derives from a man aged 60 to 75 with acute or convalescent COVID-19. Material for sequencing was peripheral blood. This rearrangement joins TRBV5-6 to TRBJ1-3, with D hard to call. This CDR3 reads CASSSYGIKGNTIYF. DNA for the CDR3: TGTGCCAGCAGCTCGTACGGGATAAAAGGAAACACCATATATTTT.